These 16 T cell receptor beta chains were all obtained from the same sample, sequenced in a study of regulatory T cells in long-lasting Graves disease. iRepertoire HTBI primers and Arm-PCR of CDR3 regions built TCR beta libraries. In TCRdb, the multiplex PCR reads were re-called with MiXCR into one record per CDR3 protein. The sample lists around 420,000 distinct CDR3 sequences, 15% to 17% occurring once. Time point here: newly diagnosed GD, antithyroid drugs for less than 3 months. Preparation of the TCR library used RNA extracted from PBMCs. The source was peripheral blood mononuclear cells (PBMCs), collected at new diagnosis, from a patient treated with antithyroid drugs. These receptor sequences come from a female donor with Graves disease.

The sample holds many counts of this clonotype. The chain links TRBV30 to TRBJ2-5; possible D gene TRBD1, 6 bases. This CDR3 has 12 residues. From germline, CDR1 is GTSNPN and CDR2 SVGIG (reference sequence). Trimming took 4 bases from V and 7 from J, leaving 13 bases between them. The CDR3 spells CAWNGAGATQYF. CDR3 DNA: TGTGCCTGGAATGGCGCAGGGGCGACCCAGTACTTC.

This clonotype has a handful of counts. The chain's CDR3 is CASSSQKTQLLEGDTQYF. CDR3 coding DNA: TGTGCCAGCAGTTCCCAAAAGACACAGCTCCTGGAGGGGGATACGCAGTATTTT. V usage is TRBV7-9 and J usage is TRBJ2-3; TRBD2 might be the D (6 bases). The V end was cut by 6 bases, the J end by 6 bases, with 28 bases between. This CDR3 comprises 18 residues. Germline V gene lookup returns CDR1 SEHNR and CDR2 FQNEAQ (reference sequence).

This clonotype was recorded at least ten times. The genes are TRBV7-2 and TRBJ1-5; D remains ambiguous. Germline V gene data show CDR1 as SGHTA and CDR2 as FQGNSA. The V and J ends lost 1 base and 6 bases respectively, with 7 bases between them. CDR3 length: 13 residues. CDR3 sequence: CASSLGPGQPQHF. As DNA, the CDR3 is TGTGCCAGCAGCTTAGGTCCCGGTCAGCCCCAGCATTTT.

This clonotype was counted ten times or more. The genes are TRBV10-3 and TRBJ1-6, with D tentatively TRBD1 (5 bases). V dropped 3 bases and J dropped 9 bases, with 15 bases sitting between them. Germline V gene lookup returns CDR1 ENHRY and CDR2 SYGVKD. The CDR3 consists of 15 residues. The CDR3, as DNA: TGTGCCATCAGTGACGGGCCAGGGATAGGTTCACCCCTCCACTTT. Its protein product is CAISDGPGIGSPLHF.

This clonotype was detected many times. V and J are TRBV13 and TRBJ2-4; no reliable D call. V was shortened by 0 bases and J by 0 bases, with 15 bases between the two germline ends. This CDR3 is built from 18 residues. CDR1 is PRHDT, CDR2 FYEKMQ, per germline (reference sequence). The CDR3 loop reads CASSLGDGLELAKNIQYF. The CDR3 coding sequence is TGTGCCAGCAGCTTAGGTGATGGTTTGGAACTAGCCAAAAACATTCAGTACTTC.

This clonotype was seen ten or more times. This chain joins TRBV11-1 and TRBJ2-7; D not certain. Germline V gene sequence: CDR1 SGHAT, CDR2 FQDESV (reference sequence). Trimming removed 3 bases at V and 3 bases at J, with 12 bases between. This CDR3 comprises 14 residues. The CDR3 reads CASSLGRRGYEQYF. The CDR3 DNA sequence: TGTGCCAGCAGCTTGGGTCGTCGCGGCTACGAGCAGTACTTC.

This clonotype was counted many times. The rearrangement links TRBV6-1 to TRBJ2-3; 15 nucleotides align to TRBD2. Germline CDR1 reads MNHNS; CDR2 reads SASEGT. The CDR3 has 17 amino acids. After removal of 6 bases from V and 0 bases from J, the junction contained 4 bases not matched to a gene. CDR3 nucleotide sequence: TGTGCCAGCAGGAGGACTAGCGGGAGGGAAAGCACAGATACGCAGTATTTT. It codes for CASRRTSGRESTDTQYF.

The V gene is TRBV20-1, the J gene TRBJ2-3; 7 nucleotides line up with TRBD2. With 0 bases clipped from V and 2 bases from J, the junction kept 8 bases outside the gene matches. The CDR3 has 16 residues. Germline V CDR1 and CDR2: DFQATT, SNEGSKA (reference sequence). Here the CDR3 DNA reads TGCAGTGCTAGAGACCCTTCTAGCGGACCCACAGATACGCAGTATTTT. Its translation is CSARDPSSGPTDTQYF.

This clonotype occurred many times. The chain employs TRBV5-1 and TRBJ2-5, with a possible D match to TRBD2 (5 bases). Trimming removed 0 bases at V and 3 bases at J, with 9 bases between. Germline-derived CDR1 and CDR2 are SGHRS and YFSETQ. The CDR3 loop spans 14 amino acids. The CDR3 loop reads CASSLVAAEETQYF. The CDR3 DNA reads TGCGCCAGCAGCTTGGTGGCAGCGGAAGAGACCCAGTACTTC.

J is TRBJ1-5 and V is TRBV12-3 or TRBV12-4, with D tentatively TRBD1 (5 bases). This CDR3 region has 14 residues. V lost 4 bases, J lost 3 bases, and 10 bases lay in between. The CDR3 DNA reads as TGTGCCAGCAGTTCAGGGTTCTTCAATCAGCCCCAGCATTTT. It encodes CASSSGFFNQPQHF.

This clonotype was observed many times. The chain has TRBV12-3 or TRBV12-4 and TRBJ1-1; no firm D call. The germline V and J ends were trimmed by 6 bases and 2 bases, with 16 bases remaining between them. The CDR3 has 15 amino acids. CDR3 bases: TGTGCCAGCAGGCGGAACCAGGACGGTAACACTGAAGCTTTCTTT. The encoded protein is CASRRNQDGNTEAFF.

This clonotype was counted many times. The chain links TRBV20-1 to TRBJ2-6; D call uncertain. Deletions cut 5 bases from V and 4 bases from J, with 15 bases between. CDR1 and CDR2 (germline): DFQATT, SNEGSKA (reference sequence). The CDR3 loop spans 15 amino acids. CDR3 coding DNA: TGCAGTGCTGGGCCCTTGTTGGGAGGGGCCAACGTCCTGACTTTC. Translation gives CSAGPLLGGANVLTF.

This clonotype was seen a handful of times. J is TRBJ2-5 and V is TRBV29-1; 10 nucleotides match TRBD2. The junction had 7 bases not matched to a gene; V was cut back by 0 bases and J by 3 bases. Germline V gene sequence: CDR1 SQVTM, CDR2 ANQGSEA. The CDR3 totals 16 residues. In DNA form, the CDR3 reads TGCAGCGTTGAAGATCTGGGGCTAGCGGGAGAAGAGACCCAGTACTTC. It translates to CSVEDLGLAGEETQYF.

The V call is TRBV3-1, the J call TRBJ1-1, with D possibly TRBD1 on 6 matching bases. CDR1 is LGHDT and CDR2 is YNNKEL in the germline V gene (reference sequence). Trimming cost V 0 bases and J 5 bases, with 13 bases left between them. The CDR3 loop spans 15 amino acids. Here the CDR3 reads CASSQEPQGLTEAFF. The CDR3 nucleotides read TGTGCCAGCAGCCAAGAACCTCAGGGGTTAACTGAAGCTTTCTTT.

This clonotype was observed at least ten times. The rearrangement uses TRBV2 and TRBJ2-3; 10 positions match TRBD2. CDR1 SNHLY and CDR2 FYNNEI come from the germline V gene. The CDR3 consists of 16 residues. The V segment lost 4 bases and the J segment 2 bases; nucleotides outside the gene matches: 6. Here the CDR3 reads CASSGLAGAYTDTQYF. The CDR3 DNA is TGTGCCAGCAGTGGGCTAGCGGGAGCCTACACAGATACGCAGTATTTT.

This clonotype was seen at least ten times. The rearrangement links TRBV2 to TRBJ1-4, with 9 bases matching TRBD1. The junction had 7 bases not matched to a gene; V was cut back by 5 bases and J by 3 bases. This CDR3 has 16 residues. Germline CDR1 and CDR2: SNHLY and FYNNEI. CDR3 coding DNA: TGTGCCAGCAGTAATACAGGGGGCTCGGCTAATGAAAAACTGTTTTTT. Its protein product is CASSNTGGSANEKLFF. Complete variable domain (other parts from reference TRBV2 and TRBJ1-4): EPEVTQTPSHQVTQMGQEVILRCVPISNHLYFYWYRQILGQKVEFLVSFYNNEISEKSEIFDDQFSVERPDGSNFTLKIRSTKLEDSAMYFCASSNTGGSANEKLFFGSGTQLSVL.